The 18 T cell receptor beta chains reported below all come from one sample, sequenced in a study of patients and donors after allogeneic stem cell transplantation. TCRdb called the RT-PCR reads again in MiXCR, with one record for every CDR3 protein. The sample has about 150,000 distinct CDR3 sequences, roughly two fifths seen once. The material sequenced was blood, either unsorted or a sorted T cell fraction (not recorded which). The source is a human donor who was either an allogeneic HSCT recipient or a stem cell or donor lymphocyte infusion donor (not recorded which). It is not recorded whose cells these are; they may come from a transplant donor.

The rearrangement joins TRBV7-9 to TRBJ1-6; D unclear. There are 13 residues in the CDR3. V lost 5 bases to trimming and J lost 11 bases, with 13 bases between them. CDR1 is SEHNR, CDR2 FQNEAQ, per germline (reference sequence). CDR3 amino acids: CASSPSPPAPLHF. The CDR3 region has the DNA TGTGCCAGCAGCCCCAGTCCCCCGGCACCCCTCCACTTT.

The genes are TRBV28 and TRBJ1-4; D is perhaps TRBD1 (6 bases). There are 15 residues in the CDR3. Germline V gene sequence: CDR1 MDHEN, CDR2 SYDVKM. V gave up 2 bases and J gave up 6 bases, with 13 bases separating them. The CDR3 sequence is CASSLNSGTYEKLFF. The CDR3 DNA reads TGTGCCAGCAGTTTAAACAGTGGGACATATGAAAAACTGTTTTTT.

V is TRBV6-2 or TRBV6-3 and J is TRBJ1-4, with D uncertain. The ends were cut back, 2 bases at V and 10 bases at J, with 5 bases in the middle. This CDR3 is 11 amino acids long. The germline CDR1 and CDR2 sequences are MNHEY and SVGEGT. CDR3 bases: TGTGCCAGCAGTTACGGAGTAAAACTGTTTTTT. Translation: CASSYGVKLFF.

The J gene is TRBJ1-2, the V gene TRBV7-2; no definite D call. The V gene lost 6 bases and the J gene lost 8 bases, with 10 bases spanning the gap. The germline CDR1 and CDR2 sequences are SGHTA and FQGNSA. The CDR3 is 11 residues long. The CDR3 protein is CASSLLMGYTF. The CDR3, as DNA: TGTGCCAGCAGTCTCCTTATGGGCTACACCTTC. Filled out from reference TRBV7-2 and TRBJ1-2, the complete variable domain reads GAGVSQSPSNKVTEKGKDVELRCDPISGHTALYWYRQSLGQGLEFLIYFQGNSAPDKSGLPSDRFSAERTGGSVSTLTIQRTQQEDSAVYLCASSLLMGYTFGSGTRLTVV.

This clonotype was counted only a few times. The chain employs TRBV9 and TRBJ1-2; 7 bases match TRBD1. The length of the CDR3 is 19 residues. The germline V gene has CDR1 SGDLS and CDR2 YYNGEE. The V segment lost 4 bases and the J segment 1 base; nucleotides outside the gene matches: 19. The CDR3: CASSKYQTGTASINYGYTF. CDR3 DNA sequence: TGTGCCAGCAGCAAATATCAAACCGGGACAGCATCGATTAACTATGGCTACACCTTC.

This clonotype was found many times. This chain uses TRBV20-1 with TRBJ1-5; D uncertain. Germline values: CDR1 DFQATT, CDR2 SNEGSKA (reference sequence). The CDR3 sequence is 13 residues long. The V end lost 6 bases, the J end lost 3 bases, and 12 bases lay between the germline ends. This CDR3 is CSAHAPLNQPQHF. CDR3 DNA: TGCAGTGCCCATGCCCCACTCAATCAGCCCCAGCATTTT.

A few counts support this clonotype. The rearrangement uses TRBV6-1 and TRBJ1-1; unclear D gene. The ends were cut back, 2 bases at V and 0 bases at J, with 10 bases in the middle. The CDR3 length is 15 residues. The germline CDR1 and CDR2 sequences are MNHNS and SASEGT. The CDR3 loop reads CASSERLSVNTEAFF. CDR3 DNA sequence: TGTGCCAGCAGTGAACGTCTCTCGGTGAACACTGAAGCTTTCTTT.

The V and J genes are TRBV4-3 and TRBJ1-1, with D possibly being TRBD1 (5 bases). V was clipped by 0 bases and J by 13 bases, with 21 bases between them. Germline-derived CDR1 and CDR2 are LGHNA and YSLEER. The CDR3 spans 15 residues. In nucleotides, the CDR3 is TGCGCCAGCAGCCAAGACAGTAGGGGTTTCAATGGGGATTTCTTT. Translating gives CASSQDSRGFNGDFF.

The CDR3: CASSLAAGGETQYF. CDR3 DNA sequence: TGTGCCAGCAGCTTGGCGGCTGGTGGGGAGACCCAGTACTTC. The chain recombines TRBV5-6 with TRBJ2-5; D gene ambiguous. V lost 0 bases to trimming and J lost 5 bases, with 11 bases between them. The CDR3 is 14 amino acids. Germline values: CDR1 SGHDT, CDR2 YYEEEE. Variable domain in full (rest from reference TRBV5-6 and TRBJ2-5): DAGVTQSPTHLIKTRGQQVTLRCSPKSGHDTVSWYQQALGQGPQFIFQYYEEEERQRGNFPDRFSGHQFPNYSSELNVNALLLGDSALYLCASSLAAGGETQYFGPGTRLLVL.

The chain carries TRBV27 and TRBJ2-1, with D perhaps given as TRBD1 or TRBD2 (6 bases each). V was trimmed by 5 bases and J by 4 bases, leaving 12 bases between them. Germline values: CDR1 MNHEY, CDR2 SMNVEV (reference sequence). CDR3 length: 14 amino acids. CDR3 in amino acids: CASSRRGVYNEQFF. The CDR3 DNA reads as TGTGCCAGCAGTCGGAGGGGGGTTTACAATGAGCAGTTCTTC.

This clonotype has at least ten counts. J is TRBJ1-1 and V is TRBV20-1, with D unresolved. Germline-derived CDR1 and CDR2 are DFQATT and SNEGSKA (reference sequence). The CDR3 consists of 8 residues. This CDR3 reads CSSPEAFF. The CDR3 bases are TGCAGCTCCCCCGAAGCTTTCTTT.

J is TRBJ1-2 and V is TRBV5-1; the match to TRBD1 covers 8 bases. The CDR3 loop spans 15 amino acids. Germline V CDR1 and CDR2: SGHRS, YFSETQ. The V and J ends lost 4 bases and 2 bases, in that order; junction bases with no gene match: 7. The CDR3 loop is CASSPSTGANYGYTF. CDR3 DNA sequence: TGCGCCAGCAGCCCCTCGACAGGGGCGAACTATGGCTACACCTTC.

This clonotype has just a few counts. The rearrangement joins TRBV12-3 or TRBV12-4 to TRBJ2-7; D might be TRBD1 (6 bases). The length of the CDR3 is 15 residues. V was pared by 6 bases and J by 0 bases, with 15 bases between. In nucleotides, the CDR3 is TGTGCCAGCAGACAACGGACAGAGAGCTCCTACGAGCAGTACTTC. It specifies CASRQRTESSYEQYF.

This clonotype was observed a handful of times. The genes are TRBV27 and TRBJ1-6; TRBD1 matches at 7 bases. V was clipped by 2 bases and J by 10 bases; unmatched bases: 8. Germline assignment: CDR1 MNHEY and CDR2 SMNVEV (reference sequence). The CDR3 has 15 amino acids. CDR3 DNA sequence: TGTGCCAGCAGTTTACGACCGGGACAGAGCTCACCCCTCCACTTT. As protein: CASSLRPGQSSPLHF.

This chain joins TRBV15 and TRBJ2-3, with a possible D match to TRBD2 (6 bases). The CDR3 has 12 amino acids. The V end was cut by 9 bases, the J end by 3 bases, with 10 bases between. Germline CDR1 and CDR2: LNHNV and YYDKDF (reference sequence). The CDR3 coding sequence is TGTGCCACGGGGGAGGAGACAGATACGCAGTATTTT. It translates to CATGEETDTQYF.

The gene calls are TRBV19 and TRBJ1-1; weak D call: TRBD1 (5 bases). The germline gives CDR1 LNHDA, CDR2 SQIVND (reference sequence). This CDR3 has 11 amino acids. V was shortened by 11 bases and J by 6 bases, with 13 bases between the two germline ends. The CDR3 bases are TGTGCCTGGGGCGGTTTCGCTGAAGCTTTCTTT. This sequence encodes CAWGGFAEAFF.

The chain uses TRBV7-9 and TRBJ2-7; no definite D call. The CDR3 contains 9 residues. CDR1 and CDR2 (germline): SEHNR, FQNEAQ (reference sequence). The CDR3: CAGRNEQYV. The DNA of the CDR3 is TGTGCAGGAAGAAACGAGCAGTACGTC.

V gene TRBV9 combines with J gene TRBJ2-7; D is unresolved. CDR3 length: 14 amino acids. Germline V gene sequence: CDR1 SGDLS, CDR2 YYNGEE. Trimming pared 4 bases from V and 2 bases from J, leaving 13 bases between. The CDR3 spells CASSPLGQTYEQYF. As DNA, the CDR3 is TGTGCCAGCAGCCCCCTCGGGCAGACCTACGAGCAGTACTTC.